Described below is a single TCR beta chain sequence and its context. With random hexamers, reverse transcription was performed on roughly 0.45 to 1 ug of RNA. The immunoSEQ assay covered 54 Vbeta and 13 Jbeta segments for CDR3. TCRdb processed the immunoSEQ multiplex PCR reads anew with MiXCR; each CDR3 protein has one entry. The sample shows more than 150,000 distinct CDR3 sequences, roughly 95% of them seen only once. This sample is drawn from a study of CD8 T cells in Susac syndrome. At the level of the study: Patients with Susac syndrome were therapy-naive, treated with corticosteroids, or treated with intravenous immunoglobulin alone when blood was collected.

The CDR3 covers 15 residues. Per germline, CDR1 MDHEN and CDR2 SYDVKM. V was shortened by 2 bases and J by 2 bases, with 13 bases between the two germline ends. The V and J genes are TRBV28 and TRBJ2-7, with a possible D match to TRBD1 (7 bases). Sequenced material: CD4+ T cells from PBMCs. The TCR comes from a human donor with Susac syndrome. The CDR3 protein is CASSLDPGGPYEQYF. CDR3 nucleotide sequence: TGTGCCAGCAGTTTAGACCCAGGGGGGCCCTACGAGCAGTACTTC.